This T cell receptor (beta chain) came from a study of CD8+ T cells in alopecia areata. Whole-study context: Treated patients were dosed with oral tofacitinib, taking 5 to 10 mg twice daily. After 6 to 18 months of tofacitinib, follow-up continued 6 months off drug. Points from the study as a whole: Relative to normal scalp, lesional scalp, especially alopecia totalis/universalis, showed higher clonality.

RNA extraction and reverse transcription yielded cDNA as sequencing template. Data came from immunoSEQ multiplex PCR; TCRdb stores just in-frame clones and leaves some out. The sample records 150,000 to 200,000 clones, about 66% being singletons. The ends lost 0 bases at V and 4 bases at J; junction bases unmatched: 6. CDR3 size: 16 residues. Germline CDR1 is SGHRS and CDR2 is YFSETQ. This clone was seen more than once but under ten times. Its antigen is unknown. The input for sequencing was CD8+ T cells sorted from blood, taken at week 0. This sequence was found in a human donor with alopecia areata. The J gene is TRBJ2-1, the V gene TRBV5-1; 8 nucleotides match TRBD2. This CDR3 reads CASSLGGLESYNEQFF. CDR3 DNA sequence: TGCGCCAGCAGCTTGGGGGGACTAGAGTCTTACAATGAGCAGTTCTTC.